This is a list of T cell receptor beta chains from one sample in a study of T cell repertoires in cytomegalovirus infection. Antigen specificity for these receptors is unknown. TCRdb reprocessed the reads via MiXCR and lists one record per CDR3 protein. The profile shows some 940,000 distinct CDR3 sequences, around 32% of them singletons. Sequenced here: cultured CD8+ T cells from PBMCs, sampled from culture after CMV antigen stimulation. Receptors were obtained from a human donor in good health (CMV status not recorded). Some clones in this sample may be carry-over from other donors' samples. CDR3s include the opening cysteine and the closing phenylalanine or tryptophan. The D gene is left open where the match is weak. Clone size is not always given. Where it is, it says once, few, many or a class for expanded clones.

j_call v_call clone_size d_call cdr3_aa cdr3_nt
TRBJ1-2 TRBV20-1 few TRBD1 CSADTHRGLNYGYTF TGCAGTGCAGATACTCACAGGGGGCTCAACTATGGCTACACCTTC
TRBJ2-3 TRBV7-2 many TRBD1 CASSQYRGLTDTQYF TGTGCCAGCAGCCAATACAGGGGGCTCACAGATACGCAGTATTTT
TRBJ1-6 TRBV7-3 few . CASSLYRYNSPLHF TGTGCCAGCAGCTTATACAGATATAATTCACCCCTCCACTTT
TRBJ2-1 TRBV27 many TRBD1 CASCLGQGYPYNEQFF TGTGCCAGCTGCCTAGGACAGGGTTATCCCTACAATGAGCAGTTCTTC
TRBJ2-7 TRBV7-6 . . CASSGSGREQYF TGTGCCAGCAGCGGCTCAGGGAGGGAGCAGTACTTC
TRBJ2-5 TRBV6-2/TRBV6-3 . . CASSKGLLGRETQYF TGTGCCAGCAGTAAAGGACTACTCGGCAGAGAGACCCAGTACTTC
TRBJ1-6 TRBV4-3 . . CASSQGVAEPLHF TGCGCCAGCAGCCAAGGGGTGGCGGAACCCCTCCACTTT
TRBJ1-5 TRBV6-5 many TRBD1 CASNSRQGAESNQPQHF TGTGCCAGCAACAGTCGACAGGGGGCTGAGAGCAATCAGCCCCAGCATTTT
TRBJ2-1 TRBV7-9 . TRBD2 CASKTREGASYNEQFF TGTGCCAGCAAAACTCGGGAGGGAGCCTCCTACAATGAGCAGTTCTTC
TRBJ2-7 TRBV12-3/TRBV12-4 . TRBD1 CASSTRQGVDEQYF TGTGCCAGCAGTACCCGACAGGGGGTGGACGAGCAGTACTTC
TRBJ2-3 TRBV7-9 many . CASNLSPDTQYF TGTGCCAGCAACCTCTCGCCGGATACGCAGTATTTT
TRBJ2-5 TRBV11-2 few TRBD2 CASSSGLARKQETQYF TGTGCCAGCAGCTCGGGACTAGCGAGAAAGCAAGAGACCCAGTACTTC
TRBJ2-1 TRBV7-9 many . CASSLRGRDEQFF TGTGCCAGCAGCCTAAGGGGGAGGGACGAGCAGTTCTTC
TRBJ1-2 TRBV7-8 . . CASSLVSGGAMIGYGYTF TGTGCCAGCAGCTTAGTATCTGGGGGCGCAATGATCGGCTATGGCTACACCTTC
TRBJ2-7 TRBV10-3 . . CAISEFGDSYEQYF TGTGCCATCAGTGAGTTCGGGGATTCCTACGAGCAGTACTTC
TRBJ2-1 TRBV20-1 few . CSARYGGQYNEQFF TGCAGTGCTAGATACGGGGGCCAATACAATGAGCAGTTCTTC
TRBJ1-1 TRBV7-9 few TRBD1 CASSDPGQGSDTEAFF TGTGCCAGCAGCGATCCGGGACAGGGGTCGGACACTGAAGCTTTCTTT
TRBJ1-1 TRBV4-1 . TRBD1 CTSSQAAGGVNTEAFF TGCACCAGCAGCCAAGCGGCAGGGGGGGTAAACACTGAAGCTTTCTTT
TRBJ2-5 TRBV27 . . CASSRFRQETQYF TGTGCCAGCAGCCGATTTCGGCAAGAGACCCAGTACTTC
TRBJ2-2 TRBV7-6 many . CASSLARRLAGELFF TGTGCCAGCAGCTTAGCGCGCAGATTAGCCGGGGAGCTGTTTTTT
TRBJ2-3 TRBV7-8 . TRBD2 CASSYSEVAGGRDTQYF TGTGCCAGCAGCTACTCCGAGGTAGCGGGGGGCCGGGATACGCAGTATTTT
TRBJ1-2 TRBV10-2 . TRBD1 CASRTRTGGDGYTF TGCGCCAGCAGGACCCGGACAGGGGGGGATGGCTACACCTTC